The 3 T cell receptor beta chains in this list originate from one sample, sequenced in a study of blood T cells in healthy people across ages. The second PCR ran 7 to 11 cycles with a sample-barcoded 5' primer and J-beta primers. TCRdb re-analysed the 5' RACE reads in MiXCR, keeping a single row per CDR3 protein. The sample has approximately 1,700,000 distinct CDR3 sequences; about 39% are singletons. The sequenced sample was blood. Receptor source: a human donor in good health.

This clonotype was observed a few times. DNA of the CDR3: TGCGCCAGCAGCTTCCGCGGGGGGCCGGTAGATACGCAGTATTTT. Encoded protein: CASSFRGGPVDTQYF. V usage is TRBV5-1 and J usage is TRBJ2-3; 8 bases align to TRBD2. The V gene end was trimmed by 2 bases and the J gene end by 5 bases; junction bases not matched to a gene: 7. The CDR3 runs to 15 residues. The V gene's germline CDR1 is SGHRS and CDR2 YFSETQ. The full variable domain, with the rest looked up from reference TRBV5-1 and TRBJ2-3, is KAGVTQTPRYLIKTRGQQVTLSCSPISGHRSVSWYQQTPGQGLQFLFEYFSETQRNKGNFPGRFSGRQFSNSRSEMNVSTLELGDSALYLCASSFRGGPVDTQYFGPGTRLTVL.

The chain recombines TRBV5-1 with TRBJ1-1; D is unresolved. The CDR3 is made up of 15 amino acids. V lost 5 bases and J 1 base, leaving 15 bases between the germline ends. From germline, CDR1 is SGHRS and CDR2 YFSETQ. CDR3 loop: CASSPLVGENTEAFF. The CDR3 bases are TGCGCCAGCAGTCCACTCGTGGGTGAGAACACTGAAGCTTTCTTT.

This clonotype was observed a handful of times. The V and J genes are TRBV2 and TRBJ2-1; 7 positions agree with TRBD1. Germline CDR1 reads SNHLY; CDR2 reads FYNNEI. This CDR3 is built from 17 residues. Trimming took 3 bases from V and 5 from J; bases not matched to a gene: 13. The CDR3 protein is CASSEGMTGLRDNEQFF. DNA for the CDR3: TGTGCCAGCAGTGAGGGGATGACAGGGTTGCGGGACAATGAGCAGTTCTTC.